This T cell receptor (beta chain) stems from a study of cytomegalovirus exposure and HLA in healthy donors. The PCR contained 60 Vbeta and 13 Jbeta primers. Generated by immunoSEQ multiplex PCR, the TCRdb table keeps only in-frame clones and is missing some. There are 100,000 to 120,000 clones in the sample; 70% to 80% occur only once, and roughly 1.2% lies in the top ten. The receptor's source is a man aged 40-49 years in good health and CMV-seronegative. Sequencing was carried out using PBMCs.

The DNA of the CDR3 is TGTGCCATCAGTGTGACAGGGGGAAGCACAGATACGCAGTATTTT. Protein: CAISVTGGSTDTQYF. This chain links TRBV10-3 with TRBJ2-3; 9 bases are a match to TRBD1. Germline lookup yields CDR1 ENHRY and CDR2 SYGVKD. CDR3 length equals 15 residues. Losses at the gene ends were 4 bases for V and 0 bases for J; bases not matched to a gene: 2.